This T cell receptor (beta chain) is drawn from a study of technical replicates of blood from a few donors. The data were produced by immunoSEQ multiplex PCR, yet TCRdb's version contains in-frame clones alone and is incomplete. Among 85,000 to 100,000 clones listed, roughly 95% were seen once. Trimming left V 5 bases short and J 4 bases short, with 9 bases between. Germline V lookup: CDR1 SEHNR, CDR2 FQNEAQ (reference sequence). This CDR3 is 12 amino acids long. The receptor was isolated from a human donor in good health. Input material: T cells isolated from PBMCs. The V call is TRBV7-9, the J call TRBJ2-7; D unclear. In DNA, the CDR3 is TGTGCCAGCAGCCCCTCCCCTTACGAGCAGTACTTC. As protein: CASSPSPYEQYF.